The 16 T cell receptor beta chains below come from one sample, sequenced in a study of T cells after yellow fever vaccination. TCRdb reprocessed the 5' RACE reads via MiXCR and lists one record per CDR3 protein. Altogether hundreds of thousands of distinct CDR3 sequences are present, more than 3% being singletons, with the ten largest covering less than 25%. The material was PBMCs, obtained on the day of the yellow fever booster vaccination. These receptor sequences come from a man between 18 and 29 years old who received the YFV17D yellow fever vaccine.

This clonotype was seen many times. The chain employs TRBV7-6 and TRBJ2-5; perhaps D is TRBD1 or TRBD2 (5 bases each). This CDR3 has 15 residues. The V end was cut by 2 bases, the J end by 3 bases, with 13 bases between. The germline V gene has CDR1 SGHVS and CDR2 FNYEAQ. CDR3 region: CASSLNTGTKETQYF. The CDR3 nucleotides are TGTGCCAGCAGCTTAAATACCGGGACGAAAGAGACCCAGTACTTC.

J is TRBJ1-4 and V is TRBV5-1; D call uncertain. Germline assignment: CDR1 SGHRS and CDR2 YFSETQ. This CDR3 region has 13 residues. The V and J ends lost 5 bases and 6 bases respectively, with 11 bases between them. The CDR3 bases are TGCGCCAGCAGGGAGGGTGGCGATGAAAAACTGTTTTTT. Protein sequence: CASREGGDEKLFF.

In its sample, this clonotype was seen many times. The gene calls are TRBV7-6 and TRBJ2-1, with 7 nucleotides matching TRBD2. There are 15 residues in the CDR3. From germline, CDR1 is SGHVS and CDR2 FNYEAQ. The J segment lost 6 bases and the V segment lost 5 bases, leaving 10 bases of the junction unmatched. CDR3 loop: CASSPSGGLANEQFF. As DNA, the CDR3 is TGTGCCAGCAGCCCATCGGGGGGATTGGCCAATGAGCAGTTCTTC. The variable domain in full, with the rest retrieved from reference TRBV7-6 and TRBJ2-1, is GAGVSQSPRYKVTKRGQDVALRCDPISGHVSLYWYRQALGQGPEFLTYFNYEAQQDKSGLPNDRFSAERPEGSISTLTIQRTEQRDSAMYRCASSPSGGLANEQFFGPGTRLTVL.

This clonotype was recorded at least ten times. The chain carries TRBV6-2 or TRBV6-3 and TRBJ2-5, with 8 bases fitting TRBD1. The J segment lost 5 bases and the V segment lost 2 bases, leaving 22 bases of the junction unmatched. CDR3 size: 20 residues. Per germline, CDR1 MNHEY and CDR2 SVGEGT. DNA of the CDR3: TGTGCCAGCAGTTACACGAACGCCGGGACAGGTAGCTTAGGCTGGGAGACCCAGTACTTC. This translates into CASSYTNAGTGSLGWETQYF.

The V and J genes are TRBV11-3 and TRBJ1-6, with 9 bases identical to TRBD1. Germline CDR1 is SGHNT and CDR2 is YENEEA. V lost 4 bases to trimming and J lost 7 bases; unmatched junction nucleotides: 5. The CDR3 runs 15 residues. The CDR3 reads CASSSGGQGNSPLHF. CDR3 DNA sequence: TGTGCCAGCAGCTCCGGCGGACAGGGGAATTCACCCCTCCACTTT.

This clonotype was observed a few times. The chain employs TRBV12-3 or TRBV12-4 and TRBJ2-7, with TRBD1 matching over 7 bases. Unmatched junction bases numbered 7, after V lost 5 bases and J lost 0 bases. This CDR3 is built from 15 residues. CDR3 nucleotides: TGTGCCAGCAGTCCAGACAGGGTATTCTCCTACGAGCAGTACGTC. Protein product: CASSPDRVFSYEQYV.

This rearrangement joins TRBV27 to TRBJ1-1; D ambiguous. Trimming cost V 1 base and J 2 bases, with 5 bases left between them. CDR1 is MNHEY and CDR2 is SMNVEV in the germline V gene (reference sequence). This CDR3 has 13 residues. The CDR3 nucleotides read TGTGCCAGCAGTTTATACAGAAACACTGAAGCTTTCTTT. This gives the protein CASSLYRNTEAFF.

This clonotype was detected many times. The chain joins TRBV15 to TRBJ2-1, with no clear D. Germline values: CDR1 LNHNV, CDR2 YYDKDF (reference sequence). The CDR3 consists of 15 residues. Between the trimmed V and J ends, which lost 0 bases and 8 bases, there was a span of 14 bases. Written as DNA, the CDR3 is TGTGCCACCAGCAGAGACTTAGTGGCAGGCTATGAGCAGTTCTTC. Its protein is CATSRDLVAGYEQFF.

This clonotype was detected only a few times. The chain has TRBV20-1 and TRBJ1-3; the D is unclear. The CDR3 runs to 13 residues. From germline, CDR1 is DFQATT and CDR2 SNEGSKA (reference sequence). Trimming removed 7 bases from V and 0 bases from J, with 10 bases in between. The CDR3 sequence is CSVRGPSGNTIYF. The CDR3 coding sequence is TGCAGTGTCCGCGGCCCCTCTGGAAACACCATATATTTT.

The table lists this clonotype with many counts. The CDR3 coding sequence is TGTGCCAGCAGCGTAGGTCCCGATACGTGGCAGTACGTC. It specifies CASSVGPDTWQYV. The V gene is TRBV9, the J gene TRBJ2-7; D unclear. The CDR3 totals 13 residues. Trimming took 0 bases from V and 9 from J, leaving 13 bases between them. Germline V gives CDR1 SGDLS, CDR2 YYNGEE.

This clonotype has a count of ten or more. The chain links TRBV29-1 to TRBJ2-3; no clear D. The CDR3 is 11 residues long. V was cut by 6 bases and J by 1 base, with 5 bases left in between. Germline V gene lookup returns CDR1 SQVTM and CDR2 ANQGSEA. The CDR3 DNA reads TGCAGCGTCGACCGCACAGATACGCAGTATTTT. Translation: CSVDRTDTQYF.

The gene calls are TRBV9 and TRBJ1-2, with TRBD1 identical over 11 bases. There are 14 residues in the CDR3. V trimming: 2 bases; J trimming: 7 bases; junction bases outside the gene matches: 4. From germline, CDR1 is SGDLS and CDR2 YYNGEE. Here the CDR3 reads CASSVPGTGGGYTF. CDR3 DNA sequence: TGTGCCAGCAGCGTTCCCGGGACAGGGGGTGGCTACACCTTC. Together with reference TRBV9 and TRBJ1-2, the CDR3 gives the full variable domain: DSGVTQTPKHLITATGQRVTLRCSPRSGDLSVYWYQQSLDQGLQFLIQYYNGEERAKGNILERFSAQQFPDLHSELNLSSLELGDSALYFCASSVPGTGGGYTFGSGTRLTVV.

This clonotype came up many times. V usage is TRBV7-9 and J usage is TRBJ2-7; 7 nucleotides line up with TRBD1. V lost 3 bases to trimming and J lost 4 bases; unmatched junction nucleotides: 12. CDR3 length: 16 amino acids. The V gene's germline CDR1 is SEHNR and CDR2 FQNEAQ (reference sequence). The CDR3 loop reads CASSFPLWDRDYEQYF. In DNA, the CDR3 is TGTGCCAGCAGCTTTCCTTTGTGGGACAGAGATTACGAGCAGTACTTC.

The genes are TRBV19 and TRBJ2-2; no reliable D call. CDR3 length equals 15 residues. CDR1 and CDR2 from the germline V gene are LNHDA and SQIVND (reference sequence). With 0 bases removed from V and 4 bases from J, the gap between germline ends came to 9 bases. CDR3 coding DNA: TGTGCCAGTAGTATAGACGCGAACCCCACCGGGGAGCTGTTTTTT. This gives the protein CASSIDANPTGELFF.

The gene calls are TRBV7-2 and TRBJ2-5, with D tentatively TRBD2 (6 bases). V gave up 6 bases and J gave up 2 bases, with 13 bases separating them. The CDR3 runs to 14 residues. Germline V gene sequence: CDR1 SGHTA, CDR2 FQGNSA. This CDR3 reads CASRTGTVQETQYF. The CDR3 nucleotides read TGTGCCAGCAGGACCGGGACTGTACAAGAGACCCAGTACTTC. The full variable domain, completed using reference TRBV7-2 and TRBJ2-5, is GAGVSQSPSNKVTEKGKDVELRCDPISGHTALYWYRQSLGQGLEFLIYFQGNSAPDKSGLPSDRFSAERTGGSVSTLTIQRTQQEDSAVYLCASRTGTVQETQYFGPGTRLLVL.

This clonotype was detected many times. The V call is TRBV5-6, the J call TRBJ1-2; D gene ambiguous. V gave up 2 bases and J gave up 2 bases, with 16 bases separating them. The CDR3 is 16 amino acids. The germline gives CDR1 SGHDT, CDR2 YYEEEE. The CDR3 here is CASSFWNRALNYGYTF. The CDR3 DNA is TGTGCCAGCAGCTTTTGGAACCGGGCCCTGAACTATGGCTACACCTTC.